What follows are 24 T cell receptor beta chains derived from one specimen sequenced in a study of T cells in tuberculosis. Time point of the sample: new active TB diagnosis, blood taken before or within 7 days of starting treatment. Profiled with immunoSEQ multiplex PCR; TCRdb holds only in-frame clones, not every one. The sample shows approximately 49,000 clones, 90% to 95% of them seen only once. This material consisted of PBMCs, taken at tuberculosis diagnosis. The source of these receptors is an adult with tuberculosis.

The chain recombines TRBV6-6 with TRBJ2-7, with D possibly matching TRBD1 (5 bases). CDR3 length: 12 amino acids. With 7 bases removed from V and 4 bases from J, the gap between germline ends came to 11 bases. CDR1 and CDR2 (germline): MNHNY, SVGAGI (reference sequence). CDR3 protein: CASMGPTYEQYF. CDR3 nucleotide sequence: TGTGCCAGCATGGGGCCCACTTACGAGCAGTACTTC.

The chain employs TRBV7-2 and TRBJ2-5; 7 bases map to TRBD2. Germline V CDR1 and CDR2: SGHTA, FQGNSA. Germline trimming cut 2 bases from V and 5 bases from J; bases unmatched to any gene: 5. The CDR3 consists of 14 residues. The CDR3 DNA follows: TGTGCCAGCAGCTTAATTGCCGGGGGGGAGACCCAGTACTTC. It specifies CASSLIAGGETQYF.

The V gene is TRBV2, the J gene TRBJ1-1; D possibly corresponds to TRBD1 (6 bases). The germline CDR1 and CDR2 sequences are SNHLY and FYNNEI. CDR3 size: 15 residues. With 3 bases removed from V and 0 bases from J, the gap between germline ends came to 11 bases. CDR3 residues: CASSDRGTLNTEAFF. The CDR3 DNA sequence: TGTGCCAGCAGTGACAGGGGTACCTTGAACACTGAAGCTTTCTTT.

The genes are TRBV10-2 and TRBJ2-3, with 7 bases matching TRBD1. The V and J ends lost 7 bases and 3 bases, in that order; junction bases with no gene match: 4. The CDR3 runs 13 residues. Germline CDR1 reads WSHSY; CDR2 reads SAAADI. CDR3 protein: CASNTGETDTQYF. The CDR3 bases are TGCGCCAGCAACACAGGGGAAACAGATACGCAGTATTTT.

This chain links TRBV4-2 with TRBJ1-2; 9 nucleotides line up with TRBD1. This CDR3 comprises 16 residues. Germline assignment: CDR1 LGHNA and CDR2 YNFKEQ. With 0 bases clipped from V and 8 bases from J, the junction kept 10 bases outside the gene matches. Here the CDR3 DNA reads TGTGCCAGCAGCCAAGATCGGGACAGGGTGTCTGGAGGCTACACCTTC. Protein: CASSQDRDRVSGGYTF.

The chain uses TRBV4-2 and TRBJ2-7; 10 bases agree with TRBD1. Unmatched junction bases numbered 10, after V lost 3 bases and J lost 5 bases. In germline, CDR1 is LGHNA, CDR2 YNFKEQ. The CDR3 contains 16 residues. The CDR3 nucleotides read TGTGCCAGCAGCCAGATACGGACAGGGGGATTTAACGAGCAGTACTTC. Protein sequence: CASSQIRTGGFNEQYF.

The CDR3 loop reads CASLRDRGLTRNQPQHF. The CDR3 nucleotides read TGTGCTAGCCTACGGGACAGGGGGTTGACAAGGAATCAGCCCCAGCATTTT. V gene TRBV7-7 combines with J gene TRBJ1-5; 11 bases are shared with TRBD1. CDR1 is SSHAT, CDR2 FNYEAQ, per germline (reference sequence). The CDR3 extends over 17 amino acids.

The genes are TRBV11-2 and TRBJ2-1; 11 nucleotides line up with TRBD2. From germline, CDR1 is SGHAT and CDR2 FQNNGV. V lost 3 bases and J lost 8; bases outside the gene matches: 12. CDR3 length: 17 residues. The CDR3 region is CASSFSRGSGRGDEQFF. The CDR3 DNA reads as TGTGCCAGCAGCTTCTCACGGGGTAGCGGGAGGGGCGATGAGCAGTTCTTC.

The gene calls are TRBV30 and TRBJ2-6, with a tentative D call TRBD1 (5 bases). The CDR3 covers 15 residues. Germline values: CDR1 GTSNPN, CDR2 SVGIG (reference sequence). V lost 2 bases and J lost 2, with 10 bases in between. In DNA, the CDR3 is TGTGCCTGGAGTACTGACAGTACTGGGGCCAACGTCCTGACTTTC. Translation gives CAWSTDSTGANVLTF.

CDR3 region: CAWSPPGLAGYEQYF. DNA for the CDR3: TGTGCCTGGAGTCCGCCCGGACTAGCGGGATACGAGCAGTACTTC. This chain joins TRBV30 and TRBJ2-7, with 12 bases lining up with TRBD2. This CDR3 has 15 amino acids. Looked up from germline, CDR1 is GTSNPN and CDR2 is SVGIG (reference sequence). V gave up 2 bases and J gave up 4 bases; unmatched junction bases: 6.

This rearrangement joins TRBV5-1 to TRBJ1-1, with D perhaps matching TRBD1 (5 bases). This CDR3 has 11 amino acids. The V end lost 3 bases, the J end lost 11 bases, and 11 bases lay between the germline ends. Germline V gene sequence: CDR1 SGHRS, CDR2 YFSETQ. The CDR3 DNA reads TGCGCCAGCAGCTCTAGCGAGGGGGCTTTCTTT. Translated, it gives CASSSSEGAFF.

The rearrangement uses TRBV29-1 and TRBJ2-7; the match to TRBD1 covers 9 bases. Trimming took 4 bases from V and 2 from J; bases not matched to a gene: 12. Looked up from germline, CDR1 is SQVTM and CDR2 is ANQGSEA. The CDR3 totals 16 residues. For the CDR3, the DNA is TGCAGCGTTGCCGAACGCGCCGGGACAGGGACCTACGAGCAGTACTTC. Its translation: CSVAERAGTGTYEQYF.

J is TRBJ2-7 and V is TRBV28; 8 bases are shared with TRBD2. There are 14 residues in the CDR3. Looked up from germline, CDR1 is MDHEN and CDR2 is SYDVKM. V trimming: 2 bases; J trimming: 3 bases; junction bases outside the gene matches: 3. The CDR3, as DNA: TGTGCCAGCAGTTTAGCGGGAGGTAACTACGAGCAGTACTTC. As protein: CASSLAGGNYEQYF.

This clone was seen just once. The gene calls are TRBV5-4 and TRBJ1-4, with TRBD1 matching over 7 bases. V gave up 0 bases and J gave up 7 bases; unmatched junction bases: 3. This CDR3 is built from 14 residues. Germline CDR1 reads SGHNT; CDR2 reads YYREEE (reference sequence). The CDR3 protein is CASSLGQGSEKLFF. DNA for the CDR3: TGTGCCAGCAGCTTGGGACAGGGCAGTGAAAAACTGTTTTTT.

The J gene is TRBJ2-7, the V gene TRBV10-3; D is uncertain. The V end lost 3 bases, the J end lost 2 bases, and 5 bases lay between the germline ends. Germline V lookup: CDR1 ENHRY, CDR2 SYGVKD. CDR3 length equals 12 residues. The CDR3 spells CAISDLTYEQYF. In DNA form, the CDR3 reads TGTGCCATCAGTGACCTAACCTACGAGCAGTACTTC.

This clone was observed a single time. The CDR3 bases are TGTGCCAGCAGCCCTCGTGGGGGTCTAGCGGGAATGTTCTCCTACGAGCAGTACTTC. It translates to CASSPRGGLAGMFSYEQYF. The V and J genes are TRBV7-2 and TRBJ2-7; 9 positions agree with TRBD2. Trimming cost V 5 bases and J 0 bases; bases outside gene matches: 17. This CDR3 spans 19 amino acids. Germline CDR1 reads SGHTA; CDR2 reads FQGNSA.

This clone was detected a few times. The chain employs TRBV2 and TRBJ1-1, with 12 positions matching TRBD1. Unmatched junction bases numbered 17, after V lost 6 bases and J lost 9 bases. Germline V gene data show CDR1 as SNHLY and CDR2 as FYNNEI. The length of the CDR3 is 17 residues. CDR3 coding DNA: TGTGCCAGCAGAACCCTCCGGGACAGGGGGCTCCGTCAGAAAGCTTTCTTT. It translates to CASRTLRDRGLRQKAFF.

This chain uses TRBV10-3 with TRBJ1-1, with TRBD1 as a possible D gene (5 bases). Deletions cut 3 bases from V and 1 base from J, with 9 bases between. In germline, CDR1 is ENHRY, CDR2 SYGVKD. The CDR3 extends over 14 amino acids. DNA of the CDR3: TGTGCCATCAGTGAATACAGGAAGAACACTGAAGCTTTCTTT. This translates into CAISEYRKNTEAFF.

This clone was seen a few times. The CDR3 here is CASSLDGGAYNEQFF. In DNA, the CDR3 is TGTGCCAGCAGCTTGGACGGAGGGGCCTACAATGAGCAGTTCTTC. The chain links TRBV5-6 to TRBJ2-1, with a possible D match to TRBD2 (6 bases). This CDR3 has 15 residues. The ends were cut back, 0 bases at V and 2 bases at J, with 9 bases in the middle. Germline CDR1 reads SGHDT; CDR2 reads YYEEEE.

V and J are TRBV4-1 and TRBJ1-4; possibly TRBD1 for D (5 bases). Germline assignment: CDR1 MGHRA and CDR2 YSYEKL. The CDR3 contains 18 residues. Trimming removed 4 bases from V and 5 bases from J, with 23 bases in between. The DNA for the CDR3 is TGCGCCAGCAGCCCGACCGGGACTAAGGACGCTATCAATGAAAAACTGTTTTTT. Translation gives CASSPTGTKDAINEKLFF.

This chain links TRBV5-4 with TRBJ2-3; D is perhaps TRBD2 (5 bases). Trimming left V 4 bases short and J 6 bases short, with 15 bases between. This CDR3 is 14 amino acids long. Germline V CDR1 and CDR2: SGHNT, YYREEE (reference sequence). The chain's CDR3 is CASSPLGSSDTQYF. CDR3 coding DNA: TGTGCCAGCAGCCCCCTTGGGAGTAGCGATACGCAGTATTTT.

The J gene is TRBJ1-1, the V gene TRBV19; no clear D gene. Between the trimmed V and J ends, which lost 4 bases and 1 base, there was a span of 7 bases. Germline loops: CDR1 LNHDA, CDR2 SQIVND (reference sequence). CDR3 length: 13 residues. CDR3 DNA sequence: TGTGCCAGTAGTAATTACAGGAACACTGAAGCTTTCTTT. This encodes CASSNYRNTEAFF.

V is TRBV30 and J is TRBJ1-1, with D hard to call. V was shortened by 2 bases and J by 5 bases, with 6 bases between the two germline ends. This CDR3 has 11 residues. The germline V gene has CDR1 GTSNPN and CDR2 SVGIG (reference sequence). CDR3 in amino acids: CAWSPGTEAFF. The CDR3, as DNA: TGTGCCTGGAGTCCCGGGACTGAAGCTTTCTTT.

The chain carries TRBV28 and TRBJ2-5, with D maybe TRBD2 (5 bases). V lost 10 bases to trimming and J lost 6 bases, with 15 bases between them. The length of the CDR3 is 12 residues. CDR1 and CDR2 (germline): MDHEN, SYDVKM. CDR3 in amino acids: CATNRGSQTQYF. The CDR3 nucleotides read TGTGCCACAAATCGAGGGAGTCAGACCCAGTACTTC.